The source of this TCR beta chain is a study of T-cell memory formation after mild COVID-19 (dated by TCRdb to about 2021). Concerning the study at large: Most TCR sequence clusters were specific to one of the two donors. Two young, previously healthy adult volunteers made up the cohort, one male and one female. T-cell clones expanding and contracting after mild COVID-19 in a couple of donors were tracked by longitudinal TCRalpha and TCRbeta repertoire sequencing. The research as a whole found: Whether the second-wave clones peaking on day 37 were SARS-CoV-2 specific was not confirmed. Contracting CD4+ clones were located mainly in the CM and EM memory subsets, whereas CD8+ clones were found to be enriched in EMRA. Some responding clones were found in pre-infection memory, which suggests that pre-existing cross-reactive memory T cells took part in the SARS-CoV-2 response. Only a couple of mild cases were covered by the study, and larger cohorts that include severe cases with pre-infection samples were considered necessary. Clones that contracted from day 15 to 85 showed balanced CD4/CD8 phenotypes, whereas a second wave of clones that expanded from day 15 to 37 leaned towards CD4+.

The sequencing machine was an Illumina NovaSeq 6000. Using 5'RACE with constant-segment primers, TCRalpha and TCRbeta cDNA libraries were constructed, with sample barcodes and unique molecular identifiers added in the process. RNA was extracted from every sample with Trizol reagent. Amplification of the libraries took two PCR steps, and the second step added a second sample barcode plus Illumina TruSeq adapters. The libraries were sequenced on an Illumina NovaSeq using 2 x 150 bp paired-end reads. For the original study's pipeline: Demultiplexing of reads and collapsing into UMI-guided consensus sequences were performed with migec v1.2.7. Using mixcr v2.1.11, UMI consensuses were aligned to TRA and TRB V and J templates and then assembled into clonotypes. Clonotypes were classified as expanded or contracted when called significant by both edgeR and NoisET, with noise models trained on biological replicates. For edgeR calls, a false discovery rate-adjusted p below 0.01 and a log2 fold-change threshold of 1 were applied. PCA with hierarchical clustering of max-normalized trajectories of the 1000 most abundant clonotypes was used as exploratory dynamics analysis. The CD4 or CD8 phenotype of responding clones was assigned using the separately sequenced CD4+ and CD8+ repertoires. In-frame beta chains were kept once TCRdb had trimmed the public reads at Q25 with fastp and called clones with MiXCR. Each entry merges the rows of one CDR3 protein and shows their most common DNA and genes. What appears here as the V and J calls and clone size reflects TCRdb's work, not the paper's. The sample yields under 650,000 distinct CDR3 sequences; approximately 19% were counted once. Approximately 12% of the sample is in the top ten clones.

PBMCs were isolated by Ficoll-Paque density gradient centrifugation. There are 15 amino acids in the CDR3, from cysteine to phenylalanine inclusive. This entry keeps only the CDR3 DNA: 45 bases, framed from base 1. Looking up the germline V gene yields CDR1 MGHRA and CDR2 YSYEKL. V ends up 4 bases short and J 7 bases short, with an unmatched junction base count of 13. Turning to this clonotype: Its antigen is currently not known. No base quality values were provided; no much bigger clone lies one nucleotide off.

The clonotype originates from an adult woman who had mild COVID-19 (a few samples of this study predate the infection). The sample titles of this study are shuffled in the database, so cell type and time point are left out; the donor was told from shared clones. The specimen sequenced was PBMCs or a T cell subset sorted from them (not recorded which). In this chain, TRBV4-1 is recombined with TRBJ2-7, and TRBD2 aligns with 7 junction nucleotides. At the DNA level, the sequence is TGCGCCAGCAGCCCTCAGACTAGCTTAAATTCAGAGCAGTACTTC. This codes for CASSPQTSLNSEQYF.